Listed here are 15 T cell receptor beta chains from one sample, sequenced in a study of STAT5B mutations in CD4+ large granular lymphocyte leukemia. The method was immunoSEQ multiplex PCR; TCRdb's version includes in-frame clones alone and lacks a portion of them. This table has roughly 30,000 clones, about 88% appearing once. The sequenced material came from CD4+ T cells from blood buffy coats. The receptors come from a human donor in good health.

The rearrangement uses TRBV5-1 and TRBJ2-7; 9 nucleotides agree with TRBD2. The ends lost 0 bases at V and 4 bases at J; junction bases unmatched: 14. CDR1 and CDR2 from the germline V gene are SGHRS and YFSETQ. The CDR3 extends over 18 amino acids. CDR3 in amino acids: CASSLGGSGSARIYEQYF. Here the CDR3 DNA reads TGCGCCAGCAGCTTGGGAGGTAGCGGGAGTGCGAGGATATACGAGCAGTACTTC.

The J gene is TRBJ2-7, the V gene TRBV27, with D unclear. In germline, CDR1 is MNHEY, CDR2 SMNVEV (reference sequence). There are 13 residues in the CDR3. V was cut by 2 bases and J by 3 bases, with 8 bases left in between. The CDR3, as DNA: TGTGCCAGCAGTTTAACGTACCACTACGAGCAGTACTTC. It translates to CASSLTYHYEQYF.

The table lists this clone with a few counts. This rearrangement joins TRBV5-1 to TRBJ2-7, with D unresolved. Germline V CDR1 and CDR2: SGHRS, YFSETQ. This CDR3 contains 13 residues. V gave up 2 bases and J gave up 3 bases, with 9 bases separating them. Here the CDR3 reads CASSFNGNYEQYF. The DNA for the CDR3 is TGCGCCAGCAGCTTTAATGGAAACTACGAGCAGTACTTC. Supplemented by reference TRBV5-1 and TRBJ2-7, the full variable domain reads KAGVTQTPRYLIKTRGQQVTLSCSPISGHRSVSWYQQTPGQGLQFLFEYFSETQRNKGNFPGRFSGRQFSNSRSEMNVSTLELGDSALYLCASSFNGNYEQYFGPGTRLTVT.

The V gene is TRBV6-4, the J gene TRBJ1-2; no reliable D call. CDR1 and CDR2 (germline): MRHNA, SNTAGT. The V gene lost 0 bases and the J gene lost 4 bases, with 9 bases spanning the gap. This CDR3 is built from 14 residues. CDR3 sequence (DNA): TGTGCCAGCAGTGACTCCACAGTGGGCTATGGCTACACCTTC. Translated: CASSDSTVGYGYTF.

In its sample, this clone was seen once. J is TRBJ2-5 and V is TRBV20-1, with 7 bases that match TRBD2. The J call may be mistaken, given a closer DNA end match to TRBJ2-7. Per germline, CDR1 DFQATT and CDR2 SNEGSKA (reference sequence). The CDR3 is made up of 10 amino acids. The CDR3 reads CSVAGYEQYF. CDR3 DNA sequence: TGCAGTGTAGCGGGCTACGAGCAGTACTTC.

V is TRBV5-1 and J is TRBJ2-1, with D possibly being TRBD2 (5 bases). This CDR3 is 13 amino acids long. V lost 0 bases and J lost 8, with 9 bases in between. The germline V gene has CDR1 SGHRS and CDR2 YFSETQ. The CDR3 is CASSLVLRDEQFF. In DNA, the CDR3 is TGCGCCAGCAGCTTGGTTTTGAGGGATGAGCAGTTCTTC.

The V call is TRBV27, the J call TRBJ2-2; 7 nucleotides align to TRBD2. Germline values: CDR1 MNHEY, CDR2 SMNVEV (reference sequence). The CDR3 length is 15 residues. J lost 1 base, V lost 4 bases, and 3 bases had no gene match. In DNA form, the CDR3 reads TGTGCCAGCAGTTCCGGGACTATGAACACCGGGGAGCTGTTTTTT. Translation: CASSSGTMNTGELFF.

This sequence joins TRBV6-6 and TRBJ1-4, with D uncertain. V shed 1 base and J shed 3 bases, with 6 bases lying between them. The CDR3 has 14 amino acids. Germline CDR1 and CDR2: MNHNY and SVGAGI (reference sequence). DNA for the CDR3: TGTGCCAGCAGTTACTACGGGTCTAATGAAAAACTGTTTTTT. Encoded protein: CASSYYGSNEKLFF.

This chain joins TRBV6-1 and TRBJ1-3; 8 nucleotides line up with TRBD1. The germline gives CDR1 MNHNS, CDR2 SASEGT. With 9 bases clipped from V and 1 base from J, the junction kept 8 bases outside the gene matches. This CDR3 is 15 amino acids long. The chain's CDR3 is CASSGTGSSGNTIYF. The CDR3, as DNA: TGTGCCAGTTCCGGGACAGGATCTTCTGGAAACACCATATATTTT.

The J gene is TRBJ2-1, the V gene TRBV5-8, with 10 positions matching TRBD2. J was trimmed by 3 bases and V by 4 bases; bases with no gene match: 13. CDR1 SGHTS and CDR2 YDEGEE come from the germline V gene. This CDR3 contains 18 residues. The CDR3 loop reads CASSLQAGGPPLYNEQFF. DNA for the CDR3: TGTGCCAGCAGCCTCCAAGCGGGAGGGCCCCCGCTCTACAATGAGCAGTTCTTC. The full variable domain, with the rest looked up from reference TRBV5-8 and TRBJ2-1, is EAGVTQSPTHLIKTRGQQATLRCSPISGHTSVYWYQQALGLGLQFLLWYDEGEERNRGNFPPRFSGRQFPNYSSELNVNALELEDSALYLCASSLQAGGPPLYNEQFFGPGTRLTVL.

The chain joins TRBV19 to TRBJ2-1, with D unclear. The length of the CDR3 is 13 residues. Per germline, CDR1 LNHDA and CDR2 SQIVND (reference sequence). Trimming took off 6 bases at V and 9 bases at J, with 15 bases between the two ends. CDR3 protein: CASSPPYSGEQFF. The DNA of the CDR3 is TGTGCCAGTAGCCCACCATATTCGGGTGAGCAGTTCTTC.

This clone was found a few times. The J gene is TRBJ2-7, the V gene TRBV27; no clear D gene. Germline lookup yields CDR1 MNHEY and CDR2 SMNVEV (reference sequence). The CDR3 is 10 amino acids. Between the trimmed V and J ends, which lost 8 bases and 4 bases, there was a span of 6 bases. CDR3 residues: CASGQYEQYF. The CDR3 DNA reads TGTGCCAGCGGTCAGTACGAGCAGTACTTC.

CDR3 nucleotides: TGTGCCAGCAGTGGGGGCCGCGCCATCTACGAGCAGTACTTC. Amino acid sequence: CASSGGRAIYEQYF. The chain links TRBV27 to TRBJ2-7, with a tentative D call TRBD1 (6 bases). Germline V gives CDR1 MNHEY, CDR2 SMNVEV (reference sequence). The CDR3 extends over 14 amino acids. Trimming took 5 bases from V and 3 from J, leaving 14 bases between them.

The chain carries TRBV6-6 and TRBJ1-1; D gene unclear. Germline CDR1 is MNHNY and CDR2 is SVGAGI (reference sequence). V was cut by 0 bases and J by 3 bases, with 8 bases left in between. This CDR3 has 14 residues. The CDR3 spells CASSYSERDTEAFF. In DNA form, the CDR3 reads TGTGCCAGCAGTTACTCGGAAAGGGACACTGAAGCTTTCTTT.

The rearrangement uses TRBV18 and TRBJ1-4; D gene ambiguous. Germline lookup yields CDR1 KGHSH and CDR2 LQKENI. The V end was cut by 0 bases, the J end by 7 bases, with 12 bases between. The CDR3 contains 15 residues. CDR3 residues: CASSPPTGNREKLFF. Here the CDR3 DNA reads TGTGCCAGCTCACCACCGACTGGGAACCGTGAAAAACTGTTTTTT.